This TCR beta chain was sequenced for a study of PD-L1 blockade in urothelial cancer. Profiled with immunoSEQ multiplex PCR; TCRdb holds only in-frame clones, not every one. This table holds around 130,000 clones, about 88% found once. Time point in this sample: pretreatment peripheral blood. The sequences come from PBMCs, collected around atezolizumab (anti-PD-L1) treatment. The sequence was collected from a man in his forties or fifties with urothelial cancer.

The CDR3 here is CASSLWTSGSFPHEQFF. Written as DNA, the CDR3 is TGTGCCAGCAGTTTATGGACTAGCGGGAGTTTTCCCCATGAGCAGTTCTTC. The chain has TRBV27 and TRBJ2-1, with 13 bases that match TRBD2. V lost 1 base and J lost 8; bases outside the gene matches: 8. The CDR3 runs 17 residues. The germline CDR1 and CDR2 sequences are MNHEY and SMNVEV (reference sequence).